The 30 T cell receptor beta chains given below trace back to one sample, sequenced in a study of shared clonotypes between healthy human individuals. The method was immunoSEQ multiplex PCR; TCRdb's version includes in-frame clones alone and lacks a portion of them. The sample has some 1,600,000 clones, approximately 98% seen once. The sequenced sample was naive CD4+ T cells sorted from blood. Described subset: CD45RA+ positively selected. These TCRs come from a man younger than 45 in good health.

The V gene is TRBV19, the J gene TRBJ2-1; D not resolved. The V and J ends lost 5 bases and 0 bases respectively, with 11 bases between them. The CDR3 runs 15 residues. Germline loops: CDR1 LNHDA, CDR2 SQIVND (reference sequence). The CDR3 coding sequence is TGTGCCAGTAGTCCCTCGGTCAGCTCCTACAATGAGCAGTTCTTC. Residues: CASSPSVSSYNEQFF.

CDR3 in amino acids: CASSPQGDYGYTF. CDR3 nucleotides: TGTGCCAGCAGTCCACAGGGCGACTATGGCTACACCTTC. The chain couples TRBV6-1 to TRBJ1-2; tentatively, D is TRBD1 (6 bases). The V gene's germline CDR1 is MNHNS and CDR2 SASEGT. V lost 5 bases, J lost 3 bases, and 10 bases lay in between. The CDR3 covers 13 residues.

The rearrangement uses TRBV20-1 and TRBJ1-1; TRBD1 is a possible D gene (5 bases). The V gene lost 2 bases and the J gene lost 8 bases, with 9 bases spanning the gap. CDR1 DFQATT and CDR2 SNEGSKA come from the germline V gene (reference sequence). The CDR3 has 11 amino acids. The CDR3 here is CSARSGGEAFF. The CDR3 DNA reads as TGCAGTGCTAGATCGGGGGGGGAAGCTTTCTTT.

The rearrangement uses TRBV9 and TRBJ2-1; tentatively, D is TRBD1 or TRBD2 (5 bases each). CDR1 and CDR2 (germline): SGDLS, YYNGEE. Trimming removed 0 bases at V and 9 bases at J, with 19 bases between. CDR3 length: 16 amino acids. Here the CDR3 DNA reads TGTGCCAGCAGCGTAGGGAGTGGGGCCTCAGGGAGTGAGCAGTTCTTC. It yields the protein CASSVGSGASGSEQFF.

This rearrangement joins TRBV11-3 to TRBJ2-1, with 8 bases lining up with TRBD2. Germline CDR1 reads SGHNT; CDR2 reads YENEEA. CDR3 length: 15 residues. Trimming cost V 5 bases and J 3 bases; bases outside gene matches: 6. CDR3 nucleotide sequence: TGTGCCAGCAGCCCAGGCGCGGGAGGCTACAATGAGCAGTTCTTC. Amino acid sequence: CASSPGAGGYNEQFF.

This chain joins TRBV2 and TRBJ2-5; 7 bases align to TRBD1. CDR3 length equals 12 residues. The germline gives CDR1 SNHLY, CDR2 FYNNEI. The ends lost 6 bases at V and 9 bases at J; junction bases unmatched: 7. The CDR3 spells CASRGQPRAQYF. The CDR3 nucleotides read TGTGCCAGCAGGGGACAGCCAAGGGCCCAGTACTTC. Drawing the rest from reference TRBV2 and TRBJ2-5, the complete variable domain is EPEVTQTPSHQVTQMGQEVILRCVPISNHLYFYWYRQILGQKVEFLVSFYNNEISEKSEIFDDQFSVERPDGSNFTLKIRSTKLEDSAMYFCASRGQPRAQYFGPGTRLLVL.

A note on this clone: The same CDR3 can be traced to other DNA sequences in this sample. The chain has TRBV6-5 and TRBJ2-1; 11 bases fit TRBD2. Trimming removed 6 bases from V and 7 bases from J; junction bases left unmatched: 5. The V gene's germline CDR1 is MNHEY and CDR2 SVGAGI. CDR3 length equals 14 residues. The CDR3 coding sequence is TGTGCCAGCAGGCTAGCGGGAGGTCGGAATGAGCAGTTCTTC. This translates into CASRLAGGRNEQFF.

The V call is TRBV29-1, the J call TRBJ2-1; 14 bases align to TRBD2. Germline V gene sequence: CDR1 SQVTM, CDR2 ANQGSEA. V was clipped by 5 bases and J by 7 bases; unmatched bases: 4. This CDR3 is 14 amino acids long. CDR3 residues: CSVLGLAGVNEQFF. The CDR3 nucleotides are TGCAGCGTTCTGGGACTAGCGGGAGTTAATGAGCAGTTCTTC.

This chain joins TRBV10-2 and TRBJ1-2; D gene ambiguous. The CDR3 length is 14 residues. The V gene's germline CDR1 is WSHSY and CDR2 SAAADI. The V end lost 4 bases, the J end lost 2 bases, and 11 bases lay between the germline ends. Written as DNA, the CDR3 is TGCGCCAGCAGTGGGGAGGAGGGAAACTATGGCTACACCTTC. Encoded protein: CASSGEEGNYGYTF.

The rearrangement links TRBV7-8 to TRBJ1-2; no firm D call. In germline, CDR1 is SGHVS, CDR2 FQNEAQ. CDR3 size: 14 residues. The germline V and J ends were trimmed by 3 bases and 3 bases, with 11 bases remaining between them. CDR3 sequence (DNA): TGTGCCAGCAGCTTCGGGTCAGAACACTATGGCTACACCTTC. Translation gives CASSFGSEHYGYTF. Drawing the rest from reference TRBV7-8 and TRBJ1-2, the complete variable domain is GAGVSQSPRYKVAKRGQDVALRCDPISGHVSLFWYQQALGQGPEFLTYFQNEAQLDKSGLPSDRFFAERPEGSVSTLKIQRTQQEDSAVYLCASSFGSEHYGYTFGSGTRLTVV.

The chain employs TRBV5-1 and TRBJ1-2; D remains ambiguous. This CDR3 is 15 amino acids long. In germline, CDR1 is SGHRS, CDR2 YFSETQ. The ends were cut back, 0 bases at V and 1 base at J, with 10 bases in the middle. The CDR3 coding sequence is TGCGCCAGCAGCTTGGAGGTAGCAATTAACTATGGCTACACCTTC. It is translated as CASSLEVAINYGYTF.

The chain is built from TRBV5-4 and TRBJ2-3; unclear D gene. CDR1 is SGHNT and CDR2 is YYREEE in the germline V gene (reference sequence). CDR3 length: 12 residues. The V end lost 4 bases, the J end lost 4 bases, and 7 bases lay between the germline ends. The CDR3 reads CASSGFPDTQYF. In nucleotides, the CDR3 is TGTGCCAGCAGCGGGTTTCCAGATACGCAGTATTTT.

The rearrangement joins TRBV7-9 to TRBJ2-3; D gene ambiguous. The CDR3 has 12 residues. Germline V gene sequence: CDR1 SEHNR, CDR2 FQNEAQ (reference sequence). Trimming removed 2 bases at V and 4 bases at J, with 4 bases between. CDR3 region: CASSLPSDTQYF. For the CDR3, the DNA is TGTGCCAGCAGCTTACCATCAGATACGCAGTATTTT.

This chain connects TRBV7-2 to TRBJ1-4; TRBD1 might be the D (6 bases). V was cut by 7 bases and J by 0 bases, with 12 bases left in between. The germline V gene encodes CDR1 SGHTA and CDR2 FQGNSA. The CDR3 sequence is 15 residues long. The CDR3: CASNRDTATNEKLFF. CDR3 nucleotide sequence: TGTGCCAGCAACCGGGACACCGCAACTAATGAAAAACTGTTTTTT.

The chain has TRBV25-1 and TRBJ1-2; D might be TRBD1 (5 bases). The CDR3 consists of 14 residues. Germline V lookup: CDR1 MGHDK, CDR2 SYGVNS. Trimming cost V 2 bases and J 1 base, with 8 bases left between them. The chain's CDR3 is CASSEQGLNYGYTF. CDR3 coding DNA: TGTGCCAGCAGTGAACAGGGCCTTAACTATGGCTACACCTTC.

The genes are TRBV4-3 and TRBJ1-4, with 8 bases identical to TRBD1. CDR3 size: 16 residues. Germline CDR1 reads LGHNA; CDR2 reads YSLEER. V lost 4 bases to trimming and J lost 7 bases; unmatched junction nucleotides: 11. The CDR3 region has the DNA TGCGCCAGCAGCCGGGGATCAGGGGGCGACGTTGAAAAACTGTTTTTT. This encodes CASSRGSGGDVEKLFF.

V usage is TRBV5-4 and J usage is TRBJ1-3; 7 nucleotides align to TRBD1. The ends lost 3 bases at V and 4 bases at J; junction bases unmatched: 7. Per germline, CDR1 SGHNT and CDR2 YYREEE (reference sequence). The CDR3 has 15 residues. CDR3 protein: CASSSQTGNGNTIYF. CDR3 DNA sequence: TGTGCCAGCAGCTCGCAGACAGGGAACGGAAACACCATATATTTT.

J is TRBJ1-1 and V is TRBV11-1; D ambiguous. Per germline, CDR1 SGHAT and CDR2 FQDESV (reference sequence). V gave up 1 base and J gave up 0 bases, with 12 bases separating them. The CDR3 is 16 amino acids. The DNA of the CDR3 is TGTGCCAGCAGCTTAGGAAGGACGGCATTGAACACTGAAGCTTTCTTT. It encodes CASSLGRTALNTEAFF.

The CDR3 DNA follows: TGCGCCAGCAGCCAAGATGTACGACTAGCGGGATTTTATGAGCAGTTCTTC. Its translation is CASSQDVRLAGFYEQFF. The J gene is TRBJ2-1, the V gene TRBV4-1; 11 nucleotides line up with TRBD2. V dropped 0 bases and J dropped 8; count of bases not matched to a gene: 9. Germline CDR1 and CDR2: MGHRA and YSYEKL. This CDR3 region has 17 residues.

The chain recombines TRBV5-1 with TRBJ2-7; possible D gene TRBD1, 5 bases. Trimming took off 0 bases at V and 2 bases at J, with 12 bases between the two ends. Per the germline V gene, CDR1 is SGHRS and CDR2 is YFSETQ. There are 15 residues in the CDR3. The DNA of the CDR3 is TGCGCCAGCAGCTTGGCAGCAGGGTTCACCTACGAGCAGTACTTC. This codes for CASSLAAGFTYEQYF.

CDR3 region: CASSVTGIRSTGELFF. In DNA form, the CDR3 reads TGTGCCAGCAGCGTAACCGGGATCAGATCCACCGGGGAGCTGTTTTTT. The genes are TRBV9 and TRBJ2-2; perhaps TRBD2 as D (5 bases). The CDR3 spans 16 residues. Per germline, CDR1 SGDLS and CDR2 YYNGEE. Trimming pared 1 base from V and 4 bases from J, leaving 14 bases between.

The CDR3 reads CASSAGTSSNQPQHF. In DNA, the CDR3 is TGTGCCAGCAGCGCCGGGACATCAAGCAATCAGCCCCAGCATTTT. This chain uses TRBV6-1 with TRBJ1-5; D perhaps matches TRBD1 (6 bases). Trimming removed 6 bases from V and 1 base from J, with 13 bases in between. The CDR3 extends over 15 amino acids. Germline values: CDR1 MNHNS, CDR2 SASEGT.

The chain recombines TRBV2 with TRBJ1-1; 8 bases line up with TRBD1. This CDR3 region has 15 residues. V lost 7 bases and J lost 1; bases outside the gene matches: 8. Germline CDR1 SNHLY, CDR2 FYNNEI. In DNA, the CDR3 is TGTGCCAGCACCCCGGACAGGGCAAGGAACACTGAAGCTTTCTTT. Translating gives CASTPDRARNTEAFF.

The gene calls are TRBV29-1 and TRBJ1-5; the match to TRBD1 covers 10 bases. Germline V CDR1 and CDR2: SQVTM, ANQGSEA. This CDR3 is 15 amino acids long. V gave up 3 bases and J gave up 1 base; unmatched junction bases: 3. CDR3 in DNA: TGCAGCGTTGAGACGGGACAGGGGAGCAATCAGCCCCAGCATTTT. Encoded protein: CSVETGQGSNQPQHF.

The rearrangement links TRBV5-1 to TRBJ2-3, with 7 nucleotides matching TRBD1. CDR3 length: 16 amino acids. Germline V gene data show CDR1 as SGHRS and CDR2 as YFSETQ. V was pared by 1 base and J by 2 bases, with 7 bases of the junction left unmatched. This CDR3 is CASSLQGQAHTDTQYF. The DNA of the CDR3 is TGCGCCAGCAGCTTGCAAGGACAGGCCCACACAGATACGCAGTATTTT.

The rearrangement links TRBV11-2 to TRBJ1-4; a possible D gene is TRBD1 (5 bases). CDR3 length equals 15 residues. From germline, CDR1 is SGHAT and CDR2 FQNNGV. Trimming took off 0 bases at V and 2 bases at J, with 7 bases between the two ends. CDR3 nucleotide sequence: TGTGCCAGCAGCTTAGACGGGACTACTAATGAAAAACTGTTTTTT. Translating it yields CASSLDGTTNEKLFF.

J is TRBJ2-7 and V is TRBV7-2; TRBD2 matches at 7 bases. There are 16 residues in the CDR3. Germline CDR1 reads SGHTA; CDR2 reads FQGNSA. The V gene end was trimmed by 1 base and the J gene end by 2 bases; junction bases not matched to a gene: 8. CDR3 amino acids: CASSLGRAGIPYEQYF. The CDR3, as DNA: TGTGCCAGCAGCTTAGGCCGAGCGGGAATCCCCTACGAGCAGTACTTC.

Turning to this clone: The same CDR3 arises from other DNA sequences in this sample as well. The CDR3 reads CASSVGGGYGYTF. The CDR3 DNA sequence: TGTGCCAGCAGCGTAGGAGGGGGCTATGGCTACACCTTC. The chain couples TRBV9 to TRBJ1-2; a possible D gene is TRBD1 (6 bases). Germline lookup yields CDR1 SGDLS and CDR2 YYNGEE. This CDR3 region has 13 residues. Trimming pared 0 bases from V and 4 bases from J, leaving 7 bases between.

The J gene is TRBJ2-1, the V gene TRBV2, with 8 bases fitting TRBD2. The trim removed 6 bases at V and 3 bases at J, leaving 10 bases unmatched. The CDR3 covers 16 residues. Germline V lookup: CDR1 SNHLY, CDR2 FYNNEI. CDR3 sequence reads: CASSTAVTSGYNEQFF. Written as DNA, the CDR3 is TGTGCCAGCAGCACAGCCGTCACTAGCGGCTACAATGAGCAGTTCTTC.

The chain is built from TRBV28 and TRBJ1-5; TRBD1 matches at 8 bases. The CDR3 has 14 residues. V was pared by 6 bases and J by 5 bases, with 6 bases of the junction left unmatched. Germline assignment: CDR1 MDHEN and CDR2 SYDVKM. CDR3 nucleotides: TGTGCCAGCAGGCATGGGACAGGTCATCAGCCCCAGCATTTT. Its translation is CASRHGTGHQPQHF.